Listed here are 15 T cell receptor beta chains from one sample, sequenced in a study of CXCR3-negative and CXCR3-positive naive CD8 T cells. Study results and limitations: Hydrophobicity was higher for TRB CDR3s found in CXCR3-positive naive cells than in CXCR3-negative naive cells.

These receptors' antigens are unknown. Each TRB cDNA library was prepared by 5' RACE (with UMI labels). TCRdb re-analyzed the 5' RACE reads; it lists each CDR3 protein once, without DNA. This repertoire comprises about 6,200 distinct CDR3 sequences; its ten largest clones make up over 1.3%. Sequencing used naive CXCR3+ CD8+ T cells from blood. Specified subset: CD45RO-CCR7+CD27+CD95- naive CD8+ T cells expressing CXCR3 (TNR3+). The receptors were sampled from a human donor in good health. Some clones in this sample may be carry-over from other donors' samples.

The rearrangement uses TRBV29-1 and TRBJ1-2. This CDR3 comprises 13 residues. The germline V gene encodes CDR1 SQVTM and CDR2 ANQGSEA. The CDR3 protein is CSVIENPNYGYTF.

CDR3 in amino acids: CASSGSTWNTEAFF. This chain links TRBV25-1 with TRBJ1-1. CDR3 length equals 14 residues. Germline V gene data show CDR1 as MGHDK and CDR2 as SYGVNS. Complete variable domain (other parts from reference TRBV25-1 and TRBJ1-1): EADIYQTPRYLVIGTGKKITLECSQTMGHDKMYWYQQDPGMELHLIHYSYGVNSTEKGDLSSESTVSRIRTEHFPLTLESARPSHTSQYLCASSGSTWNTEAFFGQGTRLTVV.

The V and J genes are TRBV7-9 and TRBJ2-1. In germline, CDR1 is SEHNR, CDR2 FQNEAQ (reference sequence). The CDR3 runs to 15 residues. CDR3 sequence: CASSLPSGDYNEQFF. Supplemented by reference TRBV7-9 and TRBJ2-1, the full variable domain reads DTGVSQNPRHKITKRGQNVTFRCDPISEHNRLYWYRQTLGQGPEFLTYFQNEAQLEKSRLLSDRFSAERPKGSFSTLEIQRTEQGDSAMYLCASSLPSGDYNEQFFGPGTRLTVL.

J is TRBJ2-7 and V is TRBV2; TCRdb gives TRBD2 as the D gene, but with no DNA this cannot be confirmed. The CDR3 extends over 14 amino acids. Looked up from germline, CDR1 is SNHLY and CDR2 is FYNNEI. CDR3 in amino acids: CASSELGITYEQYF.

According to its frequency, this clonotype is medium-sized. V is TRBV5-1 and J is TRBJ2-5. This CDR3 has 13 residues. Germline V gene lookup returns CDR1 SGHRS and CDR2 YFSETQ. The CDR3 region is CASSLGHGETQYF.

This clonotype is called medium-sized (0.01 to 0.1%) based on its frequency. The V and J genes are TRBV20-1 and TRBJ2-7; no DNA is available, so the TRBD2 call from TCRdb remains unchecked. The CDR3 is 13 amino acids. CDR1 is DFQATT and CDR2 is SNEGSKA in the germline V gene (reference sequence). This CDR3 is CSARLAEPYEQYF.

This clonotype is identified as medium-sized from frequency. This chain connects TRBV7-8 to TRBJ2-1; with no DNA, the TCRdb D assignment of TRBD1 cannot be verified. The CDR3 loop spans 16 amino acids. Germline CDR1 and CDR2: SGHVS and FQNEAQ. CDR3 in amino acids: CASSLQGDQNYNEQFF.

This chain connects TRBV19 to TRBJ1-2; without DNA, the TCRdb call of TRBD1 cannot be checked. CDR1 is LNHDA, CDR2 SQIVND, per germline (reference sequence). The CDR3 contains 13 residues. Here the CDR3 reads CASTPDGYYGYTF.

This clonotype is labeled medium-sized based on frequency. The chain couples TRBV12-3 or TRBV12-4 to TRBJ2-1; TCRdb's D call, TRBD1, is unchecked because there is no DNA. The length of the CDR3 is 16 residues. This CDR3 reads CASSNTTSAPYNEQFF.

Measured by frequency, this clonotype is medium-sized. The CDR3 here is CSASSWTSGRSEETQYF. The chain has TRBV20-1 and TRBJ2-5; TCRdb designates TRBD2, a call that cannot be tested without DNA. Looked up from germline, CDR1 is DFQATT and CDR2 is SNEGSKA (reference sequence). The CDR3 has 17 amino acids.

This clonotype shows up as medium-sized (0.01 to 0.1%) by frequency. The rearrangement links TRBV29-1 to TRBJ1-1; TCRdb selects TRBD1, and the lack of DNA leaves this call unchecked. CDR3 length: 15 residues. The germline V gene encodes CDR1 SQVTM and CDR2 ANQGSEA. The CDR3 spells CSVEDLRGGGTEAFF.

The chain is built from TRBV27 and TRBJ2-7; the TCRdb call, TRBD2, lacks DNA for checking. The germline V gene encodes CDR1 MNHEY and CDR2 SMNVEV (reference sequence). The CDR3 runs 18 residues. The CDR3 region is CASSLRDPILAGGNEQYF.

This clonotype is called medium-sized based on its frequency. This sequence joins TRBV7-9 and TRBJ2-3; the TCRdb call, TRBD1, lacks DNA for checking. Germline V CDR1 and CDR2: SEHNR, FQNEAQ (reference sequence). This CDR3 is built from 13 residues. The CDR3 loop is CASSPYPEDTQYF.

The chain is built from TRBV5-8 and TRBJ2-3; the TRBD2 assignment by TCRdb is unverifiable without DNA. The CDR3 covers 14 residues. The germline CDR1 and CDR2 sequences are SGHTS and YDEGEE. The CDR3 is CASSLGGDTDTQYF.

This clonotype ranks as medium-sized in terms of frequency. The V and J genes are TRBV2 and TRBJ2-3; TCRdb lists TRBD2, though no DNA is available to test this call. CDR1 is SNHLY and CDR2 is FYNNEI in the germline V gene. The CDR3 spans 16 residues. The CDR3 sequence: CASSERLAGGTDTQYF.